These 20 T cell receptor beta chains were all obtained from the same sample, sequenced in a study of cytomegalovirus exposure and HLA in healthy donors. A multiplex PCR was run with 60 Vbeta primers and 13 Jbeta primers. Clones were read by immunoSEQ multiplex PCR, and TCRdb kept only the in-frame ones, dropping some. The sample contains about 140,000 clones, 70% to 85% of which appear only once. Input material: PBMCs. The receptors were sampled from a man aged 30 to 45 in good health and CMV-seropositive.

This clone was seen a handful of times. V is TRBV6-5 and J is TRBJ2-2; 12 bases map to TRBD2. The CDR3 sequence is 15 residues long. Germline trimming cut 6 bases from V and 4 bases from J; bases unmatched to any gene: 3. Germline V gene lookup returns CDR1 MNHEY and CDR2 SVGAGI. CDR3 DNA sequence: TGTGCCAGCAGAGGACTAGCGGGAAGCACCGGGGAGCTGTTTTTT. Its protein is CASRGLAGSTGELFF.

The CDR3 bases are TGTGCCAGCAGTGAAGCGCTGCAGGGCTTCACAGATACGCAGTATTTT. This sequence encodes CASSEALQGFTDTQYF. This chain connects TRBV6-1 to TRBJ2-3, with D maybe TRBD1 (5 bases). CDR1 is MNHNS and CDR2 is SASEGT in the germline V gene. The CDR3 is 16 amino acids. V lost 0 bases and J lost 2, with 12 bases in between.

V and J are TRBV6-5 and TRBJ2-2, with 7 bases lining up with TRBD1. Germline lookup yields CDR1 MNHEY and CDR2 SVGAGI. Trimming removed 2 bases from V and 6 bases from J; junction bases left unmatched: 3. The CDR3 loop spans 14 amino acids. CDR3: CASSYQQGSGELFF. The CDR3 bases are TGTGCCAGCAGTTACCAACAGGGGTCCGGGGAGCTGTTTTTT.

This clone was counted once. This chain uses TRBV30 with TRBJ1-4, with a weak D call TRBD1 (6 bases). Deletions cut 4 bases from V and 6 bases from J, with 18 bases between. The CDR3 runs 15 residues. Germline V lookup: CDR1 GTSNPN, CDR2 SVGIG (reference sequence). CDR3 in DNA: TGTGCCTGGAATACCCGACAGGCCATCCATGAAAAACTGTTTTTT. Translated, it gives CAWNTRQAIHEKLFF.

As DNA, the CDR3 is TGCAGCGTAACCGGACTGTACGGAGGCGCAGATACGCAGTATTTT. Its translation is CSVTGLYGGADTQYF. The V and J genes are TRBV29-1 and TRBJ2-3, with a tentative D call TRBD2 (5 bases). This CDR3 spans 15 amino acids. The V and J ends lost 6 bases and 4 bases respectively, with 20 bases between them. CDR1 is SQVTM, CDR2 ANQGSEA, per germline.

V usage is TRBV23-1 and J usage is TRBJ1-6; no firm D call. TRBV23-1 has ORF status, its function being uncertain. Between the trimmed V and J ends, which lost 3 bases and 0 bases, there was a span of 9 bases. CDR3 length: 16 residues. CDR3 sequence (DNA): TGCGCCAGCAGTCAGGAGGAAAGCTCCTATAATTCACCCCTCCACTTT. Translated, it gives CASSQEESSYNSPLHF.

The rearrangement links TRBV5-1 to TRBJ2-1, with a possible D match to TRBD1 (6 bases). V lost 3 bases, J lost 10 bases, and 14 bases lay in between. CDR1 and CDR2 (germline): SGHRS, YFSETQ. The CDR3 is 13 amino acids. The chain's CDR3 is CASSSPLDREQFF. As DNA, the CDR3 is TGCGCCAGCAGCTCGCCACTAGACAGGGAGCAGTTCTTC. The whole variable domain, remainder taken from reference TRBV5-1 and TRBJ2-1, is KAGVTQTPRYLIKTRGQQVTLSCSPISGHRSVSWYQQTPGQGLQFLFEYFSETQRNKGNFPGRFSGRQFSNSRSEMNVSTLELGDSALYLCASSSPLDREQFFGPGTRLTVL.

CDR3 DNA: TGTGCCAGCAGTTTCGGCGGGGGGCTCGGGGCCAACGTCCTGACTTTC. Amino acid sequence: CASSFGGGLGANVLTF. V gene TRBV28 combines with J gene TRBJ2-6, with 8 bases that match TRBD2. V dropped 3 bases and J dropped 4; count of bases not matched to a gene: 5. Germline values: CDR1 MDHEN, CDR2 SYDVKM. This CDR3 spans 16 amino acids. Based on the CDR3 plus reference TRBV28 and TRBJ2-6, the full variable domain is DVKVTQSSRYLVKRTGEKVFLECVQDMDHENMFWYRQDPGLGLRLIYFSYDVKMKEKGDIPEGYSVSREKKERFSLILESASTNQTSMYLCASSFGGGLGANVLTFGAGSRLTVL.

This chain uses TRBV28 with TRBJ2-1, with D uncertain. The CDR3 runs 12 residues. Germline loops: CDR1 MDHEN, CDR2 SYDVKM. Trimming removed 3 bases from V and 10 bases from J, with 10 bases in between. CDR3 sequence reads: CASSFSRYEQFF. The CDR3 bases are TGTGCCAGCAGTTTCTCCCGCTACGAGCAGTTCTTC.

The chain joins TRBV5-1 to TRBJ1-2, with D perhaps matching TRBD1 (5 bases). Deletions cut 4 bases from V and 6 bases from J, with 13 bases between. CDR1 SGHRS and CDR2 YFSETQ come from the germline V gene. This CDR3 has 13 residues. This chain's CDR3 is CASSDGRVNGYTF. Written as DNA, the CDR3 is TGCGCCAGCAGCGACGGCAGGGTAAATGGCTACACCTTC.

This clone was seen just once. The chain joins TRBV18 to TRBJ2-5; D is perhaps TRBD2 (6 bases). This CDR3 has 15 residues. Germline CDR1 and CDR2: KGHSH and LQKENI. V was clipped by 6 bases and J by 4 bases, with 18 bases between them. The CDR3 coding sequence is TGTGCCAGCTCCCGGGCGGAGGGAGTCGGAGAGACCCAGTACTTC. Residues: CASSRAEGVGETQYF.

J is TRBJ2-1 and V is TRBV27; 8 bases fit TRBD2. The CDR3 loop spans 15 amino acids. Losses at the gene ends were 6 bases for V and 7 bases for J; bases not matched to a gene: 11. Germline V CDR1 and CDR2: MNHEY, SMNVEV (reference sequence). CDR3 residues: CASSLGGLAENEQFF. The DNA of the CDR3 is TGTGCCAGCAGCTTAGGTGGACTAGCAGAGAATGAGCAGTTCTTC.

The chain links TRBV4-1 to TRBJ1-6; D is uncertain. Trimming removed 0 bases at V and 0 bases at J, with 9 bases between. Germline CDR1 is MGHRA and CDR2 is YSYEKL. There are 17 residues in the CDR3. The CDR3 is CASSQERASSYNSPLHF. The DNA for the CDR3 is TGCGCCAGCAGCCAAGAGAGAGCGAGCTCCTATAATTCACCCCTCCACTTT.

This chain uses TRBV5-5 with TRBJ1-3; D unresolved. Germline lookup yields CDR1 SGHKS and CDR2 YYEKEE (reference sequence). This CDR3 region has 15 residues. Trimming cost V 0 bases and J 0 bases, with 7 bases left between them. The CDR3 spells CASSLEVGSGNTIYF. CDR3 DNA sequence: TGTGCCAGCAGCTTGGAAGTCGGCTCTGGAAACACCATATATTTT.

A single count supports this clone. The chain employs TRBV7-9 and TRBJ2-5; 10 nucleotides match TRBD2. The V segment lost 7 bases and the J segment 11 bases; nucleotides outside the gene matches: 13. CDR1 is SEHNR and CDR2 is FQNEAQ in the germline V gene (reference sequence). CDR3 length equals 14 residues. The CDR3 sequence: CASTLSGGFGEQYF. The CDR3 DNA sequence: TGTGCCAGCACCCTTAGCGGGGGGTTTGGGGAGCAGTACTTC. The full variable domain, with the rest looked up from reference TRBV7-9 and TRBJ2-5, is DTGVSQNPRHKITKRGQNVTFRCDPISEHNRLYWYRQTLGQGPEFLTYFQNEAQLEKSRLLSDRFSAERPKGSFSTLEIQRTEQGDSAMYLCASTLSGGFGEQYFGPGTRLLVL.

This clone occurred a few times. The genes are TRBV28 and TRBJ2-1, with 10 bases fitting TRBD2. CDR1 and CDR2 from the germline V gene are MDHEN and SYDVKM. The CDR3 sequence is 16 residues long. The ends lost 5 bases at V and 2 bases at J; junction bases unmatched: 6. The CDR3 loop reads CASSRRAGGAYNEQFF. In DNA, the CDR3 is TGTGCCAGCAGTCGTCGAGCGGGAGGGGCCTACAATGAGCAGTTCTTC. Full variable domain (outside the CDR3, taken from reference TRBV28 and TRBJ2-1): DVKVTQSSRYLVKRTGEKVFLECVQDMDHENMFWYRQDPGLGLRLIYFSYDVKMKEKGDIPEGYSVSREKKERFSLILESASTNQTSMYLCASSRRAGGAYNEQFFGPGTRLTVL.

The V call is TRBV9, the J call TRBJ2-7, with D maybe TRBD2 (5 bases). This CDR3 spans 16 amino acids. V was trimmed by 4 bases and J by 0 bases, leaving 17 bases between them. Germline V lookup: CDR1 SGDLS, CDR2 YYNGEE. The CDR3 DNA follows: TGTGCCAGCAGCTTCAATTTGGCGGGTAGCTCCTACGAGCAGTACTTC. As protein: CASSFNLAGSSYEQYF. The whole variable domain, filled in from reference TRBV9 and TRBJ2-7, reads DSGVTQTPKHLITATGQRVTLRCSPRSGDLSVYWYQQSLDQGLQFLIQYYNGEERAKGNILERFSAQQFPDLHSELNLSSLELGDSALYFCASSFNLAGSSYEQYFGPGTRLTVT.

V usage is TRBV27 and J usage is TRBJ2-7, with 7 bases identical to TRBD2. The CDR3 sequence is 14 residues long. Germline CDR1 reads MNHEY; CDR2 reads SMNVEV (reference sequence). The trim removed 2 bases at V and 1 base at J, leaving 2 bases unmatched. As DNA, the CDR3 is TGTGCCAGCAGTTTAGCAGCGGGATCCTACGAGCAGTACTTC. Translating it yields CASSLAAGSYEQYF.

CDR3 bases: TGTGCCAGCAGTGATCGGGACAGACAATACAATGAGCAGTTCTTC. Amino acids: CASSDRDRQYNEQFF. V usage is TRBV25-1 and J usage is TRBJ2-1; 7 bases align to TRBD1. The CDR3 extends over 15 amino acids. CDR1 is MGHDK, CDR2 SYGVNS, per germline. V was clipped by 3 bases and J by 4 bases; unmatched bases: 6.

V is TRBV9 and J is TRBJ2-5; D possibly corresponds to TRBD1 (6 bases). V lost 1 base and J lost 1, with 8 bases in between. This CDR3 is 14 amino acids long. From germline, CDR1 is SGDLS and CDR2 YYNGEE. The CDR3 DNA follows: TGTGCCAGCAGCGTAATAGGGGGCCAAGAGACCCAGTACTTC. This codes for CASSVIGGQETQYF.